This T cell receptor (beta chain) was recorded in a study of glioma-infiltrating T cells after dendritic cell vaccination. Turning to the study itself: Autologous tumor lysate-pulsed dendritic cell vaccination was given between about 2002 and 2012. Study results and caveats: Higher pretreatment TIL content predicted longer progression-free time and survival. No direct clonality-survival link was found; a diverse polyclonal response may matter.

The germline gives CDR1 WSHSY, CDR2 SAAADI. This CDR3 spans 17 amino acids. V dropped 6 bases and J dropped 0 bases, with 15 bases sitting between them. Data came from immunoSEQ multiplex PCR; TCRdb stores just in-frame clones and leaves some out. This sample has 110,000 or so clones; 90% occur once, and the top ten carry roughly 2.8%. Time point specified: after dendritic cell vaccination, including at tumor progression/relapse. Isocitrate dehydrogenase mutation was absent in all glioblastoma patients. About this clone: Its target is not known. The sample has other DNA sequences that encode this CDR3 too.

The specimen was blood, collected after dendritic cell vaccination. The receptor was isolated from a human donor with glioblastoma. The rearrangement joins TRBV10-2 to TRBJ1-6; D is possibly TRBD1 (5 bases). The CDR3 DNA is TGCGCCAGCAGAGGGGCGGGGTTTAGCTCCTATAATTCACCCCTCCACTTT. This encodes CASRGAGFSSYNSPLHF.